These 8 T cell receptor beta chains were sequenced from one sample in a study of T cells in Graves' hyperthyroidism and ophthalmopathy. RNA transcripts provided the source from which TCR beta CDR3 regions were amplified. The HTBI primer set served for first-round RT-PCR of the TCR CDR3. TCRdb re-analysed the multiplex PCR reads in MiXCR, keeping a single row per CDR3 protein. The profile shows 250,000 to 400,000 distinct CDR3 sequences, around 15% of them singletons. The sequenced sample was blood. The origin of the receptors is a woman aged 40 to 50 with Graves' ophthalmopathy.

Points on this clonotype: A much larger clone sits a single nucleotide away, making a read error possible. DNA for the CDR3: TGTGCCAGCAGTTTTTTACAGAGAGCAGATACGCAGTATTTT. Its translation is CASSFLQRADTQYF. The genes are TRBV12-3 or TRBV12-4 and TRBJ2-3; D is undetermined. Trimming stripped 3 bases from V and 4 bases from J, with 11 bases between. The CDR3 is 14 residues long.

The chain combines TRBV19 with TRBJ1-1, with D uncertain. From germline, CDR1 is LNHDA and CDR2 SQIVND (reference sequence). The germline V and J ends were trimmed by 5 bases and 4 bases, with 11 bases remaining between them. CDR3 size: 13 residues. CDR3 nucleotide sequence: TGTGCCAGTAGTCCCCCGTTGGGCACTGAAGCTTTCTTT. Protein sequence: CASSPPLGTEAFF.

This clonotype was seen ten or more times. The chain is built from TRBV15 and TRBJ2-1, with 9 bases matching TRBD2. In germline, CDR1 is LNHNV, CDR2 YYDKDF (reference sequence). V lost 3 bases to trimming and J lost 3 bases; unmatched junction nucleotides: 3. The CDR3 contains 15 residues. The CDR3 DNA is TGTGCCACCAGCAGTGGACTAGCGAACTACAATGAGCAGTTCTTC. It translates to CATSSGLANYNEQFF. The full variable domain, with the rest looked up from reference TRBV15 and TRBJ2-1, is DAMVIQNPRYQVTQFGKPVTLSCSQTLNHNVMYWYQQKSSQAPKLLFHYYDKDFNNEADTPDNFQSRRPNTSFCFLDIRSPGLGDTAMYLCATSSGLANYNEQFFGPGTRLTVL.

This clonotype appeared a few times. The CDR3 region is CASNSNAGPFYGYTF. The CDR3 coding sequence is TGTGCCAGCAACTCTAACGCGGGACCATTCTATGGCTACACCTTC. The rearrangement uses TRBV12-3 or TRBV12-4 and TRBJ1-2; tentative D call: TRBD1 (5 bases). The CDR3 is 15 amino acids. The V gene lost 7 bases and the J gene lost 4 bases, with 19 bases spanning the gap.

A remark on this clonotype: A junction end diverges from the germline sequence, so it may reflect a read error. This sequence joins TRBV6-9 and TRBJ2-7; D unclear. Germline lookup yields CDR1 MNHGY and CDR2 SVAAGI. This CDR3 is built from 14 residues. CDR3 nucleotide sequence: TGTGCCGGCAGTTGCGGTTCTAGTCGCTACGAGCAGTACTTC. This translates into CAGSCGSSRYEQYF.

This chain connects TRBV12-3 or TRBV12-4 to TRBJ1-3; D remains ambiguous. V was pared by 3 bases and J by 0 bases, with 9 bases between. This CDR3 comprises 15 residues. The CDR3: CASSFRFGSGNTIYF. As DNA, the CDR3 is TGTGCCAGCAGTTTCCGATTCGGCTCTGGAAACACCATATATTTT.

This clonotype was recorded a few times. The chain carries TRBV20-1 and TRBJ2-7; D ambiguous. Looked up from germline, CDR1 is DFQATT and CDR2 is SNEGSKA (reference sequence). Trimming pared 4 bases from V and 4 bases from J, leaving 14 bases between. The CDR3 has 13 amino acids. The CDR3 protein is CSAKNGGKYEQYF. The CDR3 nucleotides are TGCAGTGCTAAAAACGGCGGAAAGTACGAGCAGTACTTC.

In its sample, this clonotype was seen many times. The chain couples TRBV6-1 to TRBJ2-3; D remains unclear. The CDR3 loop spans 14 amino acids. Trimming removed 5 bases from V and 2 bases from J, with 11 bases in between. Germline V CDR1 and CDR2: MNHNS, SASEGT. The DNA for the CDR3 is TGTGCCAGCAGTAGTAGGGCTGCCACAGATACGCAGTATTTT. It yields the protein CASSSRAATDTQYF.